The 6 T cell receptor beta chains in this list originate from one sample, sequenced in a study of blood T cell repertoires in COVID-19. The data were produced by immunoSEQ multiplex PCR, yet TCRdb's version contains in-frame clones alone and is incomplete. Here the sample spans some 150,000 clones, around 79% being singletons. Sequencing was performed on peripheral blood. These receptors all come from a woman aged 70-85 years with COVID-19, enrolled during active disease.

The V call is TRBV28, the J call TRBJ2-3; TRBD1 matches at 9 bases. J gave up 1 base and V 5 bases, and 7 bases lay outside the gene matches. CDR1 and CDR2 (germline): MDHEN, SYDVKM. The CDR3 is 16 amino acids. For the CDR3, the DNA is TGTGCCAGCAGTCACACCGGGACAGGGCGCACAGATACGCAGTATTTT. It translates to CASSHTGTGRTDTQYF.

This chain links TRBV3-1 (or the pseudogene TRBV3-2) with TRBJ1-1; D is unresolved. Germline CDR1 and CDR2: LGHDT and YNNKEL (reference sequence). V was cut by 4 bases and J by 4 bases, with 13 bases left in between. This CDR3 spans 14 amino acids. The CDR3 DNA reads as TGTGCCAGCAGCCCTCCCGGTCGGAGCACTGAAGCTTTCTTT. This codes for CASSPPGRSTEAFF.

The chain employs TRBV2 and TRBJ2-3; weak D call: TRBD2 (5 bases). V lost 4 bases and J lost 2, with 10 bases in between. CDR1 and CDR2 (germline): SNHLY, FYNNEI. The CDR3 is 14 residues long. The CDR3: CASSGGLTTDTQYF. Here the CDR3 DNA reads TGTGCCAGCAGTGGTGGACTGACCACAGATACGCAGTATTTT.

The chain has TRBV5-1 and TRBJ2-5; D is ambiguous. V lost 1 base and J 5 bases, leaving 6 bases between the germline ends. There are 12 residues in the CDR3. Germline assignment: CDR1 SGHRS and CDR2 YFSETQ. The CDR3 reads CASSLLQETQYF. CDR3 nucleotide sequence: TGCGCCAGCAGCTTGTTACAGGAGACCCAGTACTTC.

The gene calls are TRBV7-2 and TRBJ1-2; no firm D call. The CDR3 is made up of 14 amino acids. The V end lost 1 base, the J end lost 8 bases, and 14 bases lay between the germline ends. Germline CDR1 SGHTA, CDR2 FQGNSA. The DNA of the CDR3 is TGTGCCAGCAGCTTAGATCGGACCCCGGGAGGCTACACCTTC. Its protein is CASSLDRTPGGYTF.

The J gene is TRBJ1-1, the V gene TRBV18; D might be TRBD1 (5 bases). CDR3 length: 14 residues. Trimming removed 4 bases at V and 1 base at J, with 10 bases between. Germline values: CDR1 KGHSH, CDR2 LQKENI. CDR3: CASSRNTGNTEAFF. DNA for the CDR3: TGTGCCAGCTCACGAAATACAGGGAACACTGAAGCTTTCTTT.